The entry below describes one T cell receptor (beta chain). As handled by the study authors: Cell counts per sample came from amplifying reference gene primers. The method was immunoSEQ multiplex PCR; TCRdb's version includes in-frame clones alone and lacks a portion of them. The DNA gave D and trimming, while V, J and clone size come from that table. The repertoire holds roughly 87,000 clones, with about 80% as singletons. This sample was included in a study of blood T cell repertoires in COVID-19. On the study more broadly: The United States, Italy and Spain supplied acute and convalescent COVID-19 samples.

This clonotype was obtained from a woman aged 70-85 years with acute or convalescent COVID-19. Sequenced input: peripheral blood.

DNA of the CDR3: TGTGCCAGCAGTTCGGGGATCAATCAGCCCCAGCATTTT. Its protein product is CASSSGINQPQHF. V usage is TRBV28 and J usage is TRBJ1-5; D is unresolved. The germline V and J ends were trimmed by 4 bases and 3 bases, with 7 bases remaining between them. The CDR3 has 13 residues. Germline loops: CDR1 MDHEN, CDR2 SYDVKM.